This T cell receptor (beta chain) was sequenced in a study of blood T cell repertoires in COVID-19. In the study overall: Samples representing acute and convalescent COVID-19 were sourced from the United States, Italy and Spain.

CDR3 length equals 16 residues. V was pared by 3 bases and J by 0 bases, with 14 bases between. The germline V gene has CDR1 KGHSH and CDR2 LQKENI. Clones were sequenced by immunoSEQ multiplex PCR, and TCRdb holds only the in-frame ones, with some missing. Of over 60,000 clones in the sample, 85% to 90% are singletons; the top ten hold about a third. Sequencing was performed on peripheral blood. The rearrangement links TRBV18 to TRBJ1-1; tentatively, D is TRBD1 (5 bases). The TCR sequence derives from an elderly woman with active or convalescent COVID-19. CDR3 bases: TGTGCCAGCTCACCGGGGGGTCTAGAAGTGAACACTGAAGCTTTCTTT. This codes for CASSPGGLEVNTEAFF.